This T cell receptor beta chain was sequenced in a study of shared clonotypes between healthy human individuals. Study-level information: Serving as donors were a couple of women and three men, whose ages spanned 18 to 49.

CDR3 length equals 12 residues. With 3 bases removed from V and 8 bases from J, the gap between germline ends came to 8 bases. Germline CDR1 reads SGDLS; CDR2 reads YYNGEE. The deep-level immunoSEQ assay was used. Using immunoSEQ multiplex PCR, the repertoire was profiled, and TCRdb retains in-frame clones only, with some absent. Of 2 million to 2.5 million clones in the sample, approximately 95% were seen once. Donors were healthy HIV-negative adults without recent acute infections or vaccinations. The sequenced sample consisted of naive CD4+ T cells from PBMCs. The subset was: CD45RA+ positively selected. The sequence was obtained from a man aged 18 to 35 in good health. Some clones in this sample may be carry-over from other donors' samples. The chain uses TRBV9 and TRBJ1-4; perhaps TRBD1 as D (6 bases). In DNA, the CDR3 is TGTGCCAGCAGCGGTACAGGGGAAAAACTGTTTTTT. Encoded protein: CASSGTGEKLFF.